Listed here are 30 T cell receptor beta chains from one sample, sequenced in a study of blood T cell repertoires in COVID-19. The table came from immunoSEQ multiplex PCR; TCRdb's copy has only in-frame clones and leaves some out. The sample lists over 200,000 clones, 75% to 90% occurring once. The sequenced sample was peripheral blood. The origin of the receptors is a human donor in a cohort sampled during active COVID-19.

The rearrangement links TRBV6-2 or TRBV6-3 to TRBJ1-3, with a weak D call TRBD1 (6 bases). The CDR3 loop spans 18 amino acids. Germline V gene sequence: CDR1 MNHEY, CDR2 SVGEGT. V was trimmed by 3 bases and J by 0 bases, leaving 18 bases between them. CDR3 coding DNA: TGTGCCAGCAGTTATTCCTCCCGGGGGGCCAGCTCTGGAAACACCATATATTTT. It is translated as CASSYSSRGASSGNTIYF.

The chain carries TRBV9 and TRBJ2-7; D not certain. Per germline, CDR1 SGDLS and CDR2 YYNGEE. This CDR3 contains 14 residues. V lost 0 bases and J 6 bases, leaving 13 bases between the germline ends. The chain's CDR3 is CASSVGSRGSEQYF. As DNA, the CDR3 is TGTGCCAGCAGCGTAGGATCACGTGGTAGCGAGCAGTACTTC. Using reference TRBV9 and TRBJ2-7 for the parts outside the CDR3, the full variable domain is DSGVTQTPKHLITATGQRVTLRCSPRSGDLSVYWYQQSLDQGLQFLIQYYNGEERAKGNILERFSAQQFPDLHSELNLSSLELGDSALYFCASSVGSRGSEQYFGPGTRLTVT.

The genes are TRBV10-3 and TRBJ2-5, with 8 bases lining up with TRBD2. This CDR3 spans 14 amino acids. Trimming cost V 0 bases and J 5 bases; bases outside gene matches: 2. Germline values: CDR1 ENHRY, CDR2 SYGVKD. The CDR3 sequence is CAISESTSVETQYF. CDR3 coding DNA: TGTGCCATCAGTGAGTCGACTAGCGTGGAGACCCAGTACTTC.

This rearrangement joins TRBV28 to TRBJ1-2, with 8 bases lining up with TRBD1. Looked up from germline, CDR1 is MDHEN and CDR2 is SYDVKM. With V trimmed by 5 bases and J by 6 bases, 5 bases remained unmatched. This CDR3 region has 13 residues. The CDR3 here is CASSQDRVDGYTF. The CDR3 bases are TGTGCCAGCAGTCAGGACAGGGTGGATGGCTACACCTTC.

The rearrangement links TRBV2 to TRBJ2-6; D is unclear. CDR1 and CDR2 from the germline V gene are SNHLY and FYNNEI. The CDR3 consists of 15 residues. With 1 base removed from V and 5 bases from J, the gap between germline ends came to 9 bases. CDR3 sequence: CASSEDSQRANVLTF. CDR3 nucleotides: TGTGCCAGCAGTGAAGACAGCCAACGGGCCAACGTCCTGACTTTC.

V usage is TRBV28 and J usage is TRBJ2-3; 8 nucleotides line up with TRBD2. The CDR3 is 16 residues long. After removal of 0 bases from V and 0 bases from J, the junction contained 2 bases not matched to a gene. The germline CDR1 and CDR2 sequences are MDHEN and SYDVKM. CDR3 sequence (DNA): TGTGCCAGCAGTTTATGGCCTAGCGGGAGCACAGATACGCAGTATTTT. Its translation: CASSLWPSGSTDTQYF.

CDR3 sequence (DNA): TGTGCCAGCAGTGAAATTCGGGATGAAAAACTGTTTTTT. It specifies CASSEIRDEKLFF. The chain links TRBV6-1 to TRBJ1-4; D is unclear. The CDR3 is 13 amino acids. V was shortened by 2 bases and J by 6 bases, with 7 bases between the two germline ends. The germline CDR1 and CDR2 sequences are MNHNS and SASEGT.

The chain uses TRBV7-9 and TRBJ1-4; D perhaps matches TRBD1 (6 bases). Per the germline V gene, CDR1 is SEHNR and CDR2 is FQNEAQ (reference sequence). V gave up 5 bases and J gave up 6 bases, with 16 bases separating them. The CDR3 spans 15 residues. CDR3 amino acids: CASSEYRVIDEKLFF. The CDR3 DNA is TGTGCCAGCAGCGAATACAGGGTGATAGATGAAAAACTGTTTTTT.

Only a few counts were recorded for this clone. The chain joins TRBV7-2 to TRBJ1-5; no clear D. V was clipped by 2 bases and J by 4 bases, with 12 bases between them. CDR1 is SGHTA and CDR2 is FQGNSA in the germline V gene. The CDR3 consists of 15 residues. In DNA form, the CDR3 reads TGTGCCAGCAGCTTATTGGGTACAGTAAATCAGCCCCAGCATTTT. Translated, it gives CASSLLGTVNQPQHF. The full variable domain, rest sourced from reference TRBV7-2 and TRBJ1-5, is GAGVSQSPSNKVTEKGKDVELRCDPISGHTALYWYRQSLGQGLEFLIYFQGNSAPDKSGLPSDRFSAERTGGSVSTLTIQRTQQEDSAVYLCASSLLGTVNQPQHFGDGTRLSIL.

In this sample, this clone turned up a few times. CDR3 DNA: TGTGCCAGCAGCTTGGTAGGACAGGGAAACACCATATATTTT. Encoded protein: CASSLVGQGNTIYF. This chain joins TRBV5-6 and TRBJ1-3; D is perhaps TRBD1 (6 bases). CDR3 length: 14 residues. Germline assignment: CDR1 SGHDT and CDR2 YYEEEE. Trimming shortened V by 0 bases and J by 4 bases, and 8 bases separated the two germline ends.

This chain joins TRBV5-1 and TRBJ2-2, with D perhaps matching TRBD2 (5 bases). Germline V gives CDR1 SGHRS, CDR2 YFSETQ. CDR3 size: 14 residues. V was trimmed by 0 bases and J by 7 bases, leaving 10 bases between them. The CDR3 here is CASSLVGADGELFF. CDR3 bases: TGCGCCAGCAGCTTGGTGGGAGCGGACGGGGAGCTGTTTTTT.

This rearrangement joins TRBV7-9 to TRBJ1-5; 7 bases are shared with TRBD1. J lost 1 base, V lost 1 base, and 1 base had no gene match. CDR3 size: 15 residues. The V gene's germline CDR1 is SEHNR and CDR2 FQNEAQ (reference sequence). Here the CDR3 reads CASSLGQGSNQPQHF. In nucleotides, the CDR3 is TGTGCCAGCAGCTTAGGACAGGGCAGCAATCAGCCCCAGCATTTT.

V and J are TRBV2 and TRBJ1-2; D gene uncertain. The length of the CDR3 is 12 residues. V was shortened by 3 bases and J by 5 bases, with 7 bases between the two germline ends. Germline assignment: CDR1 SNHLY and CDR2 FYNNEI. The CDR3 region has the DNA TGTGCCAGCAGTGAGAGCTATTATGGCTACACCTTC. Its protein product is CASSESYYGYTF.

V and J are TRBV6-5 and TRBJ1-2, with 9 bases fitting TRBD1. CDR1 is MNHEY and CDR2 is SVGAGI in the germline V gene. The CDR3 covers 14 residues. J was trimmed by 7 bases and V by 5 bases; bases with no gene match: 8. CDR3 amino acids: CASSTGTGRVGYTF. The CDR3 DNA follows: TGTGCCAGCAGTACAGGGACAGGGAGGGTTGGCTACACCTTC.

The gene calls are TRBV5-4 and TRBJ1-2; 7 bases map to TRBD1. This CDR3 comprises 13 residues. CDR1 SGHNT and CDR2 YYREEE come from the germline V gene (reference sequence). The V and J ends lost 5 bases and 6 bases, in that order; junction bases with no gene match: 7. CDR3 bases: TGTGCCAGCAGTCCGGGACAGAGGAATGGCTACACCTTC. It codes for CASSPGQRNGYTF.

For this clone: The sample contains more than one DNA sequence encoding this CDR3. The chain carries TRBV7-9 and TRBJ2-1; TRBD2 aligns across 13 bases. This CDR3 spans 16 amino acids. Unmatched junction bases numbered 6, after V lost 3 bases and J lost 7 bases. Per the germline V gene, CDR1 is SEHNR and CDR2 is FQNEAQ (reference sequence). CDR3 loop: CASSFRLAGGRNEQFF. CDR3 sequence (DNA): TGTGCCAGCAGCTTCCGACTAGCGGGAGGCCGGAATGAGCAGTTCTTC.

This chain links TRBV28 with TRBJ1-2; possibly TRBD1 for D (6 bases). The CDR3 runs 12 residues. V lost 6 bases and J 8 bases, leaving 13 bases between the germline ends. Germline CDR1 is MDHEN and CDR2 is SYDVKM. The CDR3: CASSTGFRGYTF. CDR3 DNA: TGTGCCAGCAGCACAGGGTTTCGGGGCTACACCTTC.

CDR3 residues: CASSSQTGGTEAFF. The CDR3 DNA follows: TGTGCCAGCAGCTCCCAAACGGGTGGCACTGAAGCTTTCTTT. The chain recombines TRBV11-1 with TRBJ1-1; D gene unclear. Trimming removed 4 bases at V and 4 bases at J, with 13 bases between. The germline CDR1 and CDR2 sequences are SGHAT and FQDESV (reference sequence). The CDR3 is 14 residues long.

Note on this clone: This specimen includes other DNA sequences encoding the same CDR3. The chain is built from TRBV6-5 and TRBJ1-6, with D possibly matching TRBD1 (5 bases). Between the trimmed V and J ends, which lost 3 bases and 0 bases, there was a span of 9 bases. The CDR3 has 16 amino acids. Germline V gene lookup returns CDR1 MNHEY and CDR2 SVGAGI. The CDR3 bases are TGTGCCAGCAGTTATGGGGCGAGCTCCTATAATTCACCCCTCCACTTT. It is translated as CASSYGASSYNSPLHF.

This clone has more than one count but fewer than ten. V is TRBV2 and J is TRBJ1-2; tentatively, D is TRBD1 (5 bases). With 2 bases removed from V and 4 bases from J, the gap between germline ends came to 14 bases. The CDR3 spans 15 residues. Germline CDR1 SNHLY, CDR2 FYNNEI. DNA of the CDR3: TGTGCCAGCAGTGAAACACAAACCCAGGGCTATGGCTACACCTTC. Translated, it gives CASSETQTQGYGYTF.

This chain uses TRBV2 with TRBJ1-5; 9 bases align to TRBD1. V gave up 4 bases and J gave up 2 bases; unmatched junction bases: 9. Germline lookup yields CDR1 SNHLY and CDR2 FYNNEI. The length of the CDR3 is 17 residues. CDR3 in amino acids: CASSAQTGGIGNQPQHF. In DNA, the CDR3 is TGTGCCAGCAGTGCACAGACAGGGGGAATCGGCAATCAGCCCCAGCATTTT. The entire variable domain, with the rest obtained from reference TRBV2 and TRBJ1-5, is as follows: EPEVTQTPSHQVTQMGQEVILRCVPISNHLYFYWYRQILGQKVEFLVSFYNNEISEKSEIFDDQFSVERPDGSNFTLKIRSTKLEDSAMYFCASSAQTGGIGNQPQHFGDGTRLSIL.

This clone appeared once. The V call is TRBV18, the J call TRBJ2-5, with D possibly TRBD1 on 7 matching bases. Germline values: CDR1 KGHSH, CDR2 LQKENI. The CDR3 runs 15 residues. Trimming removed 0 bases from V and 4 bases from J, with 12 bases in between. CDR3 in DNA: TGTGCCAGCTCACCACCGAGTCAGGGGGGAGAGACCCAGTACTTC. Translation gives CASSPPSQGGETQYF.

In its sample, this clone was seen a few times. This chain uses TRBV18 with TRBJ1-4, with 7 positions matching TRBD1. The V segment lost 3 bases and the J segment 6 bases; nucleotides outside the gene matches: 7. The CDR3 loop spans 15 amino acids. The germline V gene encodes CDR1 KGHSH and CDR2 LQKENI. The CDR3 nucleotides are TGTGCCAGCTCACCTAACAGGGGAGCGGATGAAAAACTGTTTTTT. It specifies CASSPNRGADEKLFF.

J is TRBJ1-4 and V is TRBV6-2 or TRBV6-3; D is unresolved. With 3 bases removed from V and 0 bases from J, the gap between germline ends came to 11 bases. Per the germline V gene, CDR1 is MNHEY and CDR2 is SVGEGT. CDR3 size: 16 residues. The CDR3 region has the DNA TGTGCCAGCAGTTATCATCTCAGTTCAACTAATGAAAAACTGTTTTTT. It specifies CASSYHLSSTNEKLFF.

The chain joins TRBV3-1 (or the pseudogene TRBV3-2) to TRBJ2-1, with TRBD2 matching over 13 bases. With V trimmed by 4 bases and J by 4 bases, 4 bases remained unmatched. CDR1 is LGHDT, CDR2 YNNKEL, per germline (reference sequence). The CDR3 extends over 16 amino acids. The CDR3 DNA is TGTGCCAGCAGCCCTCCGGGACTAGCGGGATACAATGAGCAGTTCTTC. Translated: CASSPPGLAGYNEQFF.

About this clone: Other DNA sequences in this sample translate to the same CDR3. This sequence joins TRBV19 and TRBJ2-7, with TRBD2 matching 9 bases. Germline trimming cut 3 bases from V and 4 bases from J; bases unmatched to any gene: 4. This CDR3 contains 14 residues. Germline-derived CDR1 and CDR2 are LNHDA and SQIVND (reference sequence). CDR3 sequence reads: CASSIVAGAYEQYF. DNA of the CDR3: TGTGCCAGTAGTATCGTAGCGGGAGCTTACGAGCAGTACTTC.

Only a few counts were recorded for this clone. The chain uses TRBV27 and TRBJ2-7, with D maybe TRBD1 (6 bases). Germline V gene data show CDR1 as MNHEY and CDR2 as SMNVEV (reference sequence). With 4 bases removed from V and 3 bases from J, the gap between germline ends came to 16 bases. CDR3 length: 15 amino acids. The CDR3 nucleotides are TGTGCCAGCAGTTCCCTGGACAGAATATTCTACGAGCAGTACTTC. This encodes CASSSLDRIFYEQYF.

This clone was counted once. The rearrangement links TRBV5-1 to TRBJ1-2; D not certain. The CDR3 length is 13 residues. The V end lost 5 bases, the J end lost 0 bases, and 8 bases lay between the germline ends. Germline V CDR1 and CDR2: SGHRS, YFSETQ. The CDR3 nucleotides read TGCGCCAGCAGGGACTCAGCTAACTATGGCTACACCTTC. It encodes CASRDSANYGYTF.

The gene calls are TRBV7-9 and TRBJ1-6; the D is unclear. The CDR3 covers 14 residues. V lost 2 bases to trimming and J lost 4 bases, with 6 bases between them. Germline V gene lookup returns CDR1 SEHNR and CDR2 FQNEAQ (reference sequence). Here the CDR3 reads CASSLPDYNSPLHF. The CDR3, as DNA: TGTGCCAGCAGCTTACCAGATTATAATTCACCCCTCCACTTT.

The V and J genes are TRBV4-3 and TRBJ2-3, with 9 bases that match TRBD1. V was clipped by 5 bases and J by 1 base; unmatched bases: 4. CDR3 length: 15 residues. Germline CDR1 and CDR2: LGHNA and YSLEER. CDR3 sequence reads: CASSSRDRGTDTQYF. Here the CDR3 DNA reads TGCGCCAGCAGCTCCCGGGACAGGGGCACAGATACGCAGTATTTT.